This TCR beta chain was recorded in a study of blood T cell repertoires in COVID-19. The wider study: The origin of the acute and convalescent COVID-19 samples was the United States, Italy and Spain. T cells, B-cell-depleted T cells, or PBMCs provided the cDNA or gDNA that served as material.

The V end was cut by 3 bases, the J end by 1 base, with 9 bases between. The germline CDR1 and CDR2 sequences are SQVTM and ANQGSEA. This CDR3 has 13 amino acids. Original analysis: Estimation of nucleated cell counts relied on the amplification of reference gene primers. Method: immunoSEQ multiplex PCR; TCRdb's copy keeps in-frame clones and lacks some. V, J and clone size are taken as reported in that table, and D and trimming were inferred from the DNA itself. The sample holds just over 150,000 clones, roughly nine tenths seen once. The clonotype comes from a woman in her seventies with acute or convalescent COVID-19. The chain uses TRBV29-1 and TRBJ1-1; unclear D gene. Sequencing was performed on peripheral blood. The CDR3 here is CSVDKRGNTEAFF. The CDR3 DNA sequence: TGCAGCGTTGATAAACGGGGGAACACTGAAGCTTTCTTT.